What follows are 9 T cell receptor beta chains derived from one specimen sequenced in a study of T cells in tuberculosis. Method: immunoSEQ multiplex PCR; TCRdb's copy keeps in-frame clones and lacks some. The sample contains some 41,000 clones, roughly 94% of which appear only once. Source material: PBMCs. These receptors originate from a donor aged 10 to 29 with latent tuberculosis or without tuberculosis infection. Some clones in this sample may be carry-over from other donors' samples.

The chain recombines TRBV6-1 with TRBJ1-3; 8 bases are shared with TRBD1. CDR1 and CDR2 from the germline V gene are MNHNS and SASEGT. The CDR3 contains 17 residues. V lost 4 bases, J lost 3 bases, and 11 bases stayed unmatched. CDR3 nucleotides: TGTGCCAGCAGTGTCTCCTCACGACAGGGGCTTGGAAACACCATATATTTT. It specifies CASSVSSRQGLGNTIYF.

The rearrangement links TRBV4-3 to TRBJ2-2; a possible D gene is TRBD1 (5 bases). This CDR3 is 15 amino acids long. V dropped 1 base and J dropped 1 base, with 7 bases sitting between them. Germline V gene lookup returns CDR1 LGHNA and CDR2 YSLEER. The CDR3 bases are TGCGCCAGCAGCCAAGGGACATTGAACACCGGGGAGCTGTTTTTT. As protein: CASSQGTLNTGELFF.

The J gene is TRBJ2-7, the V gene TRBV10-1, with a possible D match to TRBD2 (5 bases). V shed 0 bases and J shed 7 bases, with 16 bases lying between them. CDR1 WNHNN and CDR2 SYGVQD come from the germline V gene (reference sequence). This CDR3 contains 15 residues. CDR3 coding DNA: TGCGCCAGCAGTGAGTCAAGGGCCCTAGGAGGAGAGCAGTACTTC. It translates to CASSESRALGGEQYF.

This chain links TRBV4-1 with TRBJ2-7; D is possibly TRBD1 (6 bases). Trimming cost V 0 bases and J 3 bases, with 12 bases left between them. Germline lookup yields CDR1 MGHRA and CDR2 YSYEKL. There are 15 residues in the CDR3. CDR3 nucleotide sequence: TGCGCCAGCAGCCAAGATGACAGGTGGGACTACGAGCAGTACTTC. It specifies CASSQDDRWDYEQYF.

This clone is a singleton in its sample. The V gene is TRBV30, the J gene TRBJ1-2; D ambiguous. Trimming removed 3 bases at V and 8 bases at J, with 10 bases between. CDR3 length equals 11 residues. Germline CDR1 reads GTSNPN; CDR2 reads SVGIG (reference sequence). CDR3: CAWRVGGGYTF. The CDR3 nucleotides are TGTGCCTGGAGAGTTGGCGGGGGCTACACCTTC.

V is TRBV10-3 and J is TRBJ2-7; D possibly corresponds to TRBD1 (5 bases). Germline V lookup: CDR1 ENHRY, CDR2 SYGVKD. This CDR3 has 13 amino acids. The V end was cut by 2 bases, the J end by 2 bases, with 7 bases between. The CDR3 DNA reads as TGTGCCATCAGTGAGACGACAGCCTACGAGCAGTACTTC. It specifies CAISETTAYEQYF.

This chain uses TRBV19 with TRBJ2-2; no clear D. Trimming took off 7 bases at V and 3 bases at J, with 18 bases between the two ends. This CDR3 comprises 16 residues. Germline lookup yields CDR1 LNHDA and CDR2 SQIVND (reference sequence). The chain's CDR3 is CASNKKPFGYTGELFF. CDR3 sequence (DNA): TGTGCCAGTAATAAAAAGCCTTTCGGGTACACCGGGGAGCTGTTTTTT.

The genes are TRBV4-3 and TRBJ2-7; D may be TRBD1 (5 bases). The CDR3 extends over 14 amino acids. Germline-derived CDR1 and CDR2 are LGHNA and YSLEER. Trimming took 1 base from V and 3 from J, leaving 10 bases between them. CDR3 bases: TGCGCCAGCAGCCAAGGACAGCAATACTACGAGCAGTACTTC. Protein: CASSQGQQYYEQYF.

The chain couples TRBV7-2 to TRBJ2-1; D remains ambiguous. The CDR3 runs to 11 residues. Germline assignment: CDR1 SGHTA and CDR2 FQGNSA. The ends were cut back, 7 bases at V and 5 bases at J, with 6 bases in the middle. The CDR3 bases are TGTGCCAGCAACTATAACAATGAGCAGTTCTTC. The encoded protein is CASNYNNEQFF.